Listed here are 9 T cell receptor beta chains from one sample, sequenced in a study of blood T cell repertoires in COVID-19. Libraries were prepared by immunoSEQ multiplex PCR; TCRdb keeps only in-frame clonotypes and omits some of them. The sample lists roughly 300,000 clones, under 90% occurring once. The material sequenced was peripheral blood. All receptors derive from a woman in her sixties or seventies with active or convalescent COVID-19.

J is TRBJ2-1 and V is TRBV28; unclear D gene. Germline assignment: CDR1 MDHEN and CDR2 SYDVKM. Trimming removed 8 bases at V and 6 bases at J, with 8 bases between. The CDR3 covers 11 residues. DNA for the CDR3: TGTGCCAGCTTCACCGGCAATGAGCAGTTCTTC. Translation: CASFTGNEQFF.

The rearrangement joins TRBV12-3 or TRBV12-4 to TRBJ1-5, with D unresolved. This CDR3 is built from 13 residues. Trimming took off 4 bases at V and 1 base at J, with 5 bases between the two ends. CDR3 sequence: CASSSGSNQPQHF. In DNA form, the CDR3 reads TGTGCCAGCAGTTCAGGCAGCAATCAGCCCCAGCATTTT.

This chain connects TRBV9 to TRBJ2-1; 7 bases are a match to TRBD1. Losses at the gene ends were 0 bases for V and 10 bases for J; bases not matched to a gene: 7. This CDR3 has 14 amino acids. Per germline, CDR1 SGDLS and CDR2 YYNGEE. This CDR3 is CASSVALTGYEQFF. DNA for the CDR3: TGTGCCAGCAGCGTAGCCTTGACAGGGTACGAGCAGTTCTTC.

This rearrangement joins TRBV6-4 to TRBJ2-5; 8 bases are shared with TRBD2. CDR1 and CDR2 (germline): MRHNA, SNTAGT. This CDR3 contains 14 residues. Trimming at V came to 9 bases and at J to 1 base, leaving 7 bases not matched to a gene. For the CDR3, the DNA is TGTGCCAGGGGGACTAGAGGGTTCCAAGAGACCCAGTACTTC. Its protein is CARGTRGFQETQYF.

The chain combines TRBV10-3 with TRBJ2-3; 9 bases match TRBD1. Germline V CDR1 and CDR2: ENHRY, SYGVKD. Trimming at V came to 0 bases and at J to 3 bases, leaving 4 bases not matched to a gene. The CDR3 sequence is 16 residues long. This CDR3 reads CAISESWGQGTDTQYF. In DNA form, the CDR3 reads TGTGCCATCAGTGAGTCTTGGGGACAGGGAACAGATACGCAGTATTTT.

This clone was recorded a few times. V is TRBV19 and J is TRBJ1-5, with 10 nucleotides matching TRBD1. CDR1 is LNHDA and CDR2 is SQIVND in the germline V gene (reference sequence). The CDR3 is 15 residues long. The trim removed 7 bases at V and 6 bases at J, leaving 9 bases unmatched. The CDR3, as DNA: TGTGCCAGTACCCCGACAGGGGGCGGAAGTCAGCCCCAGCATTTT. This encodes CASTPTGGGSQPQHF.

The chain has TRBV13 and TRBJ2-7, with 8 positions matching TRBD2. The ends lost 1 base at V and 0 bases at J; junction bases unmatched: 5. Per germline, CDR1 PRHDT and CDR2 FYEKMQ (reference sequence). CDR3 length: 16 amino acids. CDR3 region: CASSLARGGPSYEQYF. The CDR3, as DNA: TGTGCCAGCAGCTTAGCCCGGGGGGGCCCCTCCTACGAGCAGTACTTC. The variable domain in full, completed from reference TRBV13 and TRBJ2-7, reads AAGVIQSPRHLIKEKRETATLKCYPIPRHDTVYWYQQGPGQDPQFLISFYEKMQSDKGSIPDRFSAQQFSDYHSELNMSSLELGDSALYFCASSLARGGPSYEQYFGPGTRLTVT.

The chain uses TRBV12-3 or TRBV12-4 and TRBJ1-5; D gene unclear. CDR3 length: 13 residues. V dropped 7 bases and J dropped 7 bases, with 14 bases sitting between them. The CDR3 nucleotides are TGTGCCAGCACGAGGGAGAAAAGACAGCCCCAGCATTTT. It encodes CASTREKRQPQHF.

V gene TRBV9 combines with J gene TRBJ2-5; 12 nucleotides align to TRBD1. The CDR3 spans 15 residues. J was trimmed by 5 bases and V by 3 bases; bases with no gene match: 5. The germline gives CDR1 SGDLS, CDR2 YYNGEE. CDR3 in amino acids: CASSGPGQGAETQYF. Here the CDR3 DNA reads TGTGCCAGCAGCGGCCCGGGACAGGGGGCTGAGACCCAGTACTTC.